This T cell receptor beta chain was obtained from a study of human T cells and chemical hapten exposure. V was clipped by 1 base and J by 7 bases; unmatched bases: 5. Germline values: CDR1 DFQATT, CDR2 SNEGSKA (reference sequence). The CDR3 is made up of 13 amino acids. The library tagged each cDNA molecule with unique molecular identifiers. TCRdb redid the calling of the RACE reads with MiXCR, one entry per CDR3 protein. The repertoire holds around 120,000 distinct CDR3 sequences, about 11% seen once, with approximately 4% in the top ten. Time point reported: patch test 1, 2 weeks after DPC sensitization. Sample treatment: therapeutic diphenylcyclopropenone sensitization with weekly scalp DPC. This clonotype has ten or more counts.

The TCR comes from a woman aged 40 to 50 with alopecia areata. Some clones in this sample may be carry-over from other donors' samples. The rearrangement joins TRBV20-1 to TRBJ2-5, with 8 bases aligning to TRBD2. The sequencing here drew on whole blood, taken in connection with sensitization to the hapten diphenylcyclopropenone (DPC). CDR3 region: CSARAELAATQYF. CDR3 nucleotide sequence: TGCAGTGCTAGAGCTGAACTAGCGGCGACCCAGTACTTC.